The 25 T cell receptor beta chains below were found in one sample sequenced in a study of Graves' ophthalmopathy and Graves' hyperthyroidism. The TCR beta CDR3 regions underwent amplification from RNA transcripts. An initial RT-PCR round employing HTBI primers preceded a second-round multiplex PCR. One entry per CDR3 protein, called by TCRdb with MiXCR from the multiplex PCR reads. The data hold 450,000 or so distinct CDR3 sequences, with approximately 14% observed a single time. The material sequenced was blood. These receptors all stem from a woman aged 25-40 years with Graves' ophthalmopathy.

At least ten counts were recorded for this clonotype. CDR3: CASSEESGRFSYEQYF. CDR3 bases: TGTGCCAGCAGTGAAGAATCGGGACGCTTCTCCTACGAGCAGTACTTC. J is TRBJ2-7 and V is TRBV6-1; D assignment may be TRBD1 or TRBD2 (5 bases each). Germline V CDR1 and CDR2: MNHNS, SASEGT. CDR3 length equals 16 residues. V was clipped by 1 base and J by 0 bases, with 13 bases between them.

This clonotype was found a few times. This CDR3 is CASGRQGSSGNTIYF. CDR3 nucleotides: TGTGCTAGTGGTCGGCAGGGGAGCTCTGGAAACACCATATATTTT. The chain employs TRBV12-5 and TRBJ1-3; tentative D call: TRBD1 (6 bases). V lost 5 bases to trimming and J lost 0 bases, with 11 bases between them. Germline V gene sequence: CDR1 LGHNT, CDR2 FRNRAP. The CDR3 covers 15 residues.

The rearrangement links TRBV5-5 to TRBJ1-6; no firm D call. The CDR3 length is 15 residues. Germline CDR1 is SGHKS and CDR2 is YYEKEE (reference sequence). Between the trimmed V and J ends, which lost 8 bases and 4 bases, there was a span of 16 bases. CDR3 in amino acids: CASSHLTGYNSPLHF. In nucleotides, the CDR3 is TGTGCCAGTAGCCATTTGACGGGTTATAATTCACCCCTCCACTTT.

This clonotype was seen repeatedly, ten times or more. This chain uses TRBV6-5 with TRBJ1-5; D remains unclear. CDR3 length: 16 amino acids. V lost 2 bases and J 0 bases, leaving 11 bases between the germline ends. Germline CDR1 reads MNHEY; CDR2 reads SVGAGI. CDR3 coding DNA: TGTGCCAGCAGTTACCCAGTGTGGGTTAGCAATCAGCCCCAGCATTTT. It is translated as CASSYPVWVSNQPQHF.

On this clonotype: Being one base from a much bigger clone, this may be a read error. The chain recombines TRBV18 with TRBJ2-7; 8 bases align to TRBD1. Germline values: CDR1 KGHSH, CDR2 LQKENI. Unmatched junction bases numbered 7, after V lost 1 base and J lost 5 bases. The CDR3 consists of 15 residues. CDR3 sequence: CASSPLGQGADEQYV. The CDR3 DNA is TGTGCCAGCTCACCACTAGGACAGGGAGCAGACGAGCAGTACGTC.

The V gene is TRBV7-2, the J gene TRBJ2-7, with D possibly TRBD2 on 6 matching bases. The CDR3 sequence is 14 residues long. Germline-derived CDR1 and CDR2 are SGHTA and FQGNSA. V was shortened by 4 bases and J by 3 bases, with 13 bases between the two germline ends. The CDR3 bases are TGTGCCAGCAGCTCCCTTGGGACTCTCTACGAGCAGTACTTC. Its protein is CASSSLGTLYEQYF.

At least ten counts were recorded for this clonotype. This chain joins TRBV27 and TRBJ1-2; tentatively, D is TRBD1 (6 bases). Germline-derived CDR1 and CDR2 are MNHEY and SMNVEV (reference sequence). V shed 6 bases and J shed 0 bases, with 17 bases lying between them. The CDR3 contains 16 residues. The CDR3 nucleotides read TGTGCCAGCAGGGCAAGAACAGGGATCACTAACTATGGCTACACCTTC. The encoded protein is CASRARTGITNYGYTF.

This clonotype was seen at least ten times. The J gene is TRBJ1-3, the V gene TRBV20-1; D is ambiguous. The CDR3 runs 14 residues. V shed 1 base and J shed 2 bases, with 9 bases lying between them. Germline V gene sequence: CDR1 DFQATT, CDR2 SNEGSKA (reference sequence). CDR3 loop: CSARADRAGNTIYF. In nucleotides, the CDR3 is TGCAGTGCTAGAGCGGACCGAGCTGGAAACACCATATATTTT.

The sample holds many counts of this clonotype. The J gene is TRBJ2-5, the V gene TRBV20-1, with 13 bases fitting TRBD2. V shed 5 bases, J shed 5 bases, and the junction held 5 bases outside the gene matches. The CDR3 has 14 amino acids. Per the germline V gene, CDR1 is DFQATT and CDR2 is SNEGSKA (reference sequence). CDR3: CSASLAGGRETQYF. DNA for the CDR3: TGCAGTGCTTCACTAGCGGGGGGGCGTGAGACCCAGTACTTC.

This clonotype appeared many times. CDR3 in amino acids: CASSPSWGANVLTF. The CDR3 DNA is TGTGCCAGCAGTCCTTCGTGGGGGGCCAACGTCCTGACTTTC. The chain uses TRBV27 and TRBJ2-6; D ambiguous. V was pared by 5 bases and J by 4 bases, with 9 bases between. The CDR3 contains 14 residues. Germline CDR1 reads MNHEY; CDR2 reads SMNVEV (reference sequence).

This clonotype was found many times. The chain recombines TRBV20-1 with TRBJ2-5; D gene ambiguous. Germline loops: CDR1 DFQATT, CDR2 SNEGSKA (reference sequence). The CDR3 totals 15 residues. The V end lost 0 bases, the J end lost 2 bases, and 13 bases lay between the germline ends. The CDR3 sequence: CSARDKAQAQETQYF. DNA for the CDR3: TGCAGTGCTAGAGATAAGGCCCAAGCTCAAGAGACCCAGTACTTC.

This clonotype was detected ten times or more. V gene TRBV6-5 combines with J gene TRBJ1-1; maybe TRBD1 (5 bases). This CDR3 has 15 amino acids. Germline lookup yields CDR1 MNHEY and CDR2 SVGAGI. Trimming shortened V by 0 bases and J by 1 base, and 9 bases separated the two germline ends. The CDR3: CASSYSGHSNTEAFF. CDR3 in DNA: TGTGCCAGCAGTTACTCCGGACACTCGAACACTGAAGCTTTCTTT.

A few counts support this clonotype. A read error may account for a junction end that differs from germline. The CDR3 loop is CSARDLVVETDYGYTF. The CDR3, as DNA: TGCAGTGCTAGAGATCTTGTCGTAGAGACTGATTATGGTTACACCTTC. This chain joins TRBV20-1 and TRBJ1-2; the D is unclear. Germline loops: CDR1 DFQATT, CDR2 SNEGSKA (reference sequence). The CDR3 loop spans 16 amino acids.

This clonotype was counted many times. The chain uses TRBV28 and TRBJ2-7; D gene unclear. The V end was cut by 2 bases, the J end by 0 bases, with 14 bases between. Germline lookup yields CDR1 MDHEN and CDR2 SYDVKM. This CDR3 spans 16 amino acids. CDR3 amino acids: CASSLALGRSSYEQYF. As DNA, the CDR3 is TGTGCCAGCAGTTTAGCCTTAGGCCGGAGCTCCTACGAGCAGTACTTC.

In this sample, this clonotype turned up a few times. The chain couples TRBV12-3 or TRBV12-4 to TRBJ1-1, with a tentative D call TRBD1 (6 bases). This CDR3 contains 15 residues. V lost 4 bases, J lost 5 bases, and 17 bases lay in between. The CDR3 here is CASSWVTGQLTEAFF. In DNA form, the CDR3 reads TGTGCCAGCAGTTGGGTTACAGGACAGCTGACTGAAGCTTTCTTT.

The chain uses TRBV5-1 and TRBJ2-7, with TRBD1 matching over 8 bases. V gave up 4 bases and J gave up 4 bases; unmatched junction bases: 10. Germline CDR1 reads SGHRS; CDR2 reads YFSETQ. The CDR3 is made up of 15 amino acids. The CDR3 coding sequence is TGCGCCAGCAGCCAAGCCCGACAGGGGCGATACGAGCAGTACTTC. Its translation: CASSQARQGRYEQYF.

This clonotype was detected ten times or more. The V gene is TRBV20-1, the J gene TRBJ2-6, with a possible D match to TRBD1 (5 bases). The CDR3 has 15 amino acids. Germline V gene data show CDR1 as DFQATT and CDR2 as SNEGSKA (reference sequence). Deletions cut 3 bases from V and 0 bases from J, with 9 bases between. CDR3 amino acids: CSARSTGSGANVLTF. In DNA form, the CDR3 reads TGCAGTGCTAGGTCCACAGGCTCTGGGGCCAACGTCCTGACTTTC.

The chain employs TRBV6-5 and TRBJ1-1; the D is unclear. The germline V and J ends were trimmed by 4 bases and 5 bases, with 8 bases remaining between them. The CDR3 has 12 amino acids. CDR1 and CDR2 from the germline V gene are MNHEY and SVGAGI. The CDR3 protein is CASSSAGTEAFF. CDR3 DNA sequence: TGTGCCAGCAGTTCGGCCGGGACTGAAGCTTTCTTT.

There are a few counts of this clonotype. The chain carries TRBV15 and TRBJ2-3, with 7 bases fitting TRBD2. The CDR3 contains 16 residues. Germline V gene sequence: CDR1 LNHNV, CDR2 YYDKDF (reference sequence). Unmatched junction bases numbered 12, after V lost 5 bases and J lost 4 bases. The CDR3 region has the DNA TGTGCCACCAGCGGGGGGGGGACGCCTGGAGCAGATACGCAGTATTTT. Translating gives CATSGGGTPGADTQYF. Based on the CDR3 plus reference TRBV15 and TRBJ2-3, the full variable domain is DAMVIQNPRYQVTQFGKPVTLSCSQTLNHNVMYWYQQKSSQAPKLLFHYYDKDFNNEADTPDNFQSRRPNTSFCFLDIRSPGLGDTAMYLCATSGGGTPGADTQYFGPGTRLTVL.

Points on this clonotype: Mismatch with germline at one junction end may stem from a read error. The rearrangement links TRBV18 to TRBJ1-3; D call uncertain. The germline V gene has CDR1 KGHSH and CDR2 LQKENI. There are 16 residues in the CDR3. The CDR3 loop reads CVSSPYDSSSGNTIYF. In nucleotides, the CDR3 is TGTGTCAGCTCACCCTACGACTCCAGCTCTGGAAACACCATATATTTT.

Many counts were recorded for this clonotype. The chain is built from TRBV27 and TRBJ1-5, with 9 positions matching TRBD1. After removal of 8 bases from V and 6 bases from J, the junction contained 5 bases not matched to a gene. The germline V gene has CDR1 MNHEY and CDR2 SMNVEV (reference sequence). The CDR3 extends over 13 amino acids. The CDR3: CASSRTGAQPQHF. The CDR3 DNA reads as TGTGCCAGCTCGAGGACAGGGGCTCAGCCCCAGCATTTT.

This clonotype was observed many times. The chain is built from TRBV4-1 and TRBJ1-1, with 9 bases matching TRBD1. V lost 0 bases to trimming and J lost 10 bases; unmatched junction nucleotides: 9. Germline lookup yields CDR1 MGHRA and CDR2 YSYEKL. The CDR3 is 15 amino acids. As DNA, the CDR3 is TGCGCCAGCAGCCAAGATCAAGGGACAGGGCGGGGAGCTTTCTTT. Translation gives CASSQDQGTGRGAFF.

This clonotype was detected ten times or more. The chain links TRBV6-5 to TRBJ1-2; D perhaps matches TRBD1 (5 bases). With 2 bases removed from V and 4 bases from J, the gap between germline ends came to 14 bases. The CDR3 covers 15 residues. Germline V gives CDR1 MNHEY, CDR2 SVGAGI. This chain's CDR3 is CASSYNPTGPYGYTF. The CDR3 DNA reads TGTGCCAGCAGTTACAATCCCACAGGCCCCTATGGCTACACCTTC.

This clonotype was seen many times. V and J are TRBV6-1 and TRBJ1-1; tentative D call: TRBD1 (5 bases). From germline, CDR1 is MNHNS and CDR2 SASEGT. This CDR3 region has 15 residues. V lost 5 bases and J 1 base, leaving 14 bases between the germline ends. The CDR3 protein is CASSTSPGTNTEAFF. DNA of the CDR3: TGTGCCAGCAGTACCTCCCCAGGGACGAACACTGAAGCTTTCTTT.

This clonotype was counted many times. V gene TRBV6-5 combines with J gene TRBJ1-1; 7 bases fit TRBD1. Looked up from germline, CDR1 is MNHEY and CDR2 is SVGAGI. V lost 4 bases and J lost 6; bases outside the gene matches: 8. This CDR3 has 14 amino acids. CDR3 sequence reads: CASSFSGGGSEAFF. The CDR3, as DNA: TGTGCCAGCAGTTTTTCAGGGGGAGGGTCTGAAGCTTTCTTT.